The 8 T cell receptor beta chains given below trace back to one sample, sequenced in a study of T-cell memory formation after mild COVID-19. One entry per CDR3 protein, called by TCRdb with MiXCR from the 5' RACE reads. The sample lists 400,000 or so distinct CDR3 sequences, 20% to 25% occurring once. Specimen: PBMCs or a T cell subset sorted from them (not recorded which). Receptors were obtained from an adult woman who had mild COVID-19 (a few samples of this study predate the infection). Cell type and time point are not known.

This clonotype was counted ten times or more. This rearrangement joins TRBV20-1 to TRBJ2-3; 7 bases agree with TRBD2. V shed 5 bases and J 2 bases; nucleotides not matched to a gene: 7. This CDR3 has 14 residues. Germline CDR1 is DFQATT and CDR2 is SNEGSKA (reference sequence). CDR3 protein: CSARSSGYTDTQYF. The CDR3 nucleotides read TGCAGTGCTCGATCTAGCGGATACACAGATACGCAGTATTTT.

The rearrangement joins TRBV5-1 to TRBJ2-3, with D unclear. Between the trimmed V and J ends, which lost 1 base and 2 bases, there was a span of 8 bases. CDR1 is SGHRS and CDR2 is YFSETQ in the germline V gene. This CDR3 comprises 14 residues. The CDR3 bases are TGCGCCAGCAGCTTGTTCGGGCCCACAGATACGCAGTATTTT. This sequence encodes CASSLFGPTDTQYF.

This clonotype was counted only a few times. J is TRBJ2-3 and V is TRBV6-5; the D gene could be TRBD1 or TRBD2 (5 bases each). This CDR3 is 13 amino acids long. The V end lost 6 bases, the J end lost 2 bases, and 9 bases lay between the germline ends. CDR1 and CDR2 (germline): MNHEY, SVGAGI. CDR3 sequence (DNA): TGTGCCAGCAGCGGGGCCAACACAGATACGCAGTATTTT. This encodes CASSGANTDTQYF.

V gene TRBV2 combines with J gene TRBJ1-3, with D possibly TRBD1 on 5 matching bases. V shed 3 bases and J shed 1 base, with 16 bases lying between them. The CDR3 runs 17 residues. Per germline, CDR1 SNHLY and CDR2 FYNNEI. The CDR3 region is CASSDVWAGTSGNTIYF. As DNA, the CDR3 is TGTGCCAGCAGTGATGTTTGGGCAGGGACTTCTGGAAACACCATATATTTT.

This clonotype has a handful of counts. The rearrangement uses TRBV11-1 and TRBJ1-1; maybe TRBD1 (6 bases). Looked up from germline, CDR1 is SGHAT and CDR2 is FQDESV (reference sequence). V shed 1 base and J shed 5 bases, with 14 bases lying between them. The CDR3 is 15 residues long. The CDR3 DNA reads TGTGCCAGCAGCTTAGAAAGGGGGACCAGAACTGAAGCTTTCTTT. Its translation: CASSLERGTRTEAFF.

In DNA form, the CDR3 reads TGCGCCAGCAGCTTGGGTAGTTTCCACAATGAGCAGTTCTTC. It is translated as CASSLGSFHNEQFF. This chain links TRBV5-1 with TRBJ2-1; no firm D call. This CDR3 has 14 amino acids. Germline lookup yields CDR1 SGHRS and CDR2 YFSETQ. V lost 0 bases to trimming and J lost 5 bases, with 9 bases between them.

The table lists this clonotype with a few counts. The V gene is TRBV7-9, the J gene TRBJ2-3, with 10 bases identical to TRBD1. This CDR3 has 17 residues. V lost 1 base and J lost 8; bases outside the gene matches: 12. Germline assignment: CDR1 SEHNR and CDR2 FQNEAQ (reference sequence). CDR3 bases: TGTGCCAGCAGCTTAGGAGACAGGGGGCAAGGAAAGTCTACGCAGTATTTT. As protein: CASSLGDRGQGKSTQYF.

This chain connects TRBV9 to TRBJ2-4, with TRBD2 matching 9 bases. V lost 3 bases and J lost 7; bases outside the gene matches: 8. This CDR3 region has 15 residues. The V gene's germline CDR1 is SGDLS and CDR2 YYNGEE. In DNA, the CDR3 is TGTGCCAGCAGCGGTTCTAGCGGGATGGGTAACATTCAGTACTTC. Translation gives CASSGSSGMGNIQYF.